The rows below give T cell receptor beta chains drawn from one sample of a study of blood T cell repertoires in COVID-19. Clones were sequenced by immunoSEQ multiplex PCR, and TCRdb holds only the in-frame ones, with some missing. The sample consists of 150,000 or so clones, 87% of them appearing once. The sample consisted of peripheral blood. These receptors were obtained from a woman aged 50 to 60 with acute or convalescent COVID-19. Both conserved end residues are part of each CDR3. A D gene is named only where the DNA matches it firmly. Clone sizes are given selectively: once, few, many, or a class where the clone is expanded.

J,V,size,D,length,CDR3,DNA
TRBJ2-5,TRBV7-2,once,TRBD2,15,CASSFRLAGGGTQYF,TGTGCCAGCAGCTTCCGACTAGCGGGGGGAGGGACCCAGTACTTC
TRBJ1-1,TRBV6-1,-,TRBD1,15,CASSEPGDRDREAFF,TGTGCCAGCAGTGAACCAGGGGACAGGGACCGTGAAGCTTTCTTT
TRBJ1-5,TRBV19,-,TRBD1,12,CASRTGYRAQHF,TGTGCCAGTAGGACAGGGTATAGAGCCCAGCATTTT
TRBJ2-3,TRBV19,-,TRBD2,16,CASSWTSGGLTDTQYF,TGTGCCAGTAGCTGGACTAGCGGAGGGCTCACAGATACGCAGTATTTT
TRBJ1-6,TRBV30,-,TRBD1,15,CAYRQGSSYNSPLHF,TGTGCCTACCGACAGGGGAGCTCCTATAATTCACCCCTCCACTTT
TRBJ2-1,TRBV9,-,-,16,CASSAAGGRDYNEQFF,TGTGCCAGCAGCGCCGCCGGTGGGCGCGATTACAATGAGCAGTTCTTC
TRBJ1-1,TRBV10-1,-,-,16,CARRFEIEGMNTEAFF,TGCGCCAGAAGATTCGAAATAGAGGGAATGAACACTGAAGCTTTCTTT
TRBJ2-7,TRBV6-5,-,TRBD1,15,CASSSLGQGAREQYF,TGTGCCAGCAGTTCCCTGGGACAGGGGGCGCGGGAGCAGTACTTC
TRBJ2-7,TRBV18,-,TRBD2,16,CASSPPGLKSSYEQYF,TGTGCCAGCTCACCACCGGGACTAAAGAGCTCCTACGAGCAGTACTTC
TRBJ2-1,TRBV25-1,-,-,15,CASSATVLGRDEQFF,TGTGCCAGCAGTGCAACTGTACTAGGAAGGGATGAGCAGTTCTTC
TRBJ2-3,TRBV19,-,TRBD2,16,CASSIGLAGDSDTQYF,TGTGCCAGTAGTATCGGACTAGCGGGAGACTCAGATACGCAGTATTTT
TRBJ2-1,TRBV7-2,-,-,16,CASSSHTSFPYNEQFF,TGTGCCAGCAGCTCACATACTAGCTTTCCCTACAATGAGCAGTTCTTC
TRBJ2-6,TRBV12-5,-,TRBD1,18,CASGPGQGVFSGANVLTF,TGTGCTAGTGGTCCGGGACAGGGGGTATTCTCTGGGGCCAACGTCCTGACTTTC
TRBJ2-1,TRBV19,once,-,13,CASSIARGNEQFF,TGTGCCAGTAGTATCGCCCGGGGAAATGAGCAGTTCTTC
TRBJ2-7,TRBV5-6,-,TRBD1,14,CASSLRTGVAEQYF,TGTGCCAGCAGCTTGAGGACAGGGGTGGCCGAGCAGTACTTC
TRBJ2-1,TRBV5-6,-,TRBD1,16,CASSLHLGQAGNEQFF,TGTGCCAGCAGCTTACATCTGGGACAGGCGGGCAATGAGCAGTTCTTC
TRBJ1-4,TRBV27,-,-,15,CASTPRGSTNEKLFF,TGTGCCAGCACCCCACGGGGTTCAACTAATGAAAAACTGTTTTTT
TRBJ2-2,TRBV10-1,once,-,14,CASSESGGPGELFF,TGCGCCAGCAGTGAGTCGGGGGGGCCCGGGGAGCTGTTTTTT
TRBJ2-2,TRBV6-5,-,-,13,CASRFRGAGELFF,TGTGCCAGCAGATTCAGGGGCGCCGGGGAGCTGTTTTTT
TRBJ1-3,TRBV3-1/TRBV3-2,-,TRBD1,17,CASSLSWTGLSGNTIYF,TGTGCCAGCAGCCTTTCTTGGACAGGCCTCTCTGGAAACACCATATATTTT
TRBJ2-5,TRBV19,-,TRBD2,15,CASSMGTSVQETQYF,TGTGCCAGTAGTATGGGGACTAGCGTCCAAGAGACCCAGTACTTC
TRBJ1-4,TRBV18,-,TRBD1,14,CASSPGQGREKLFF,TGTGCCAGCTCACCGGGACAGGGGAGAGAAAAACTGTTTTTT
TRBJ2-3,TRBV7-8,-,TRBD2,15,CASSSSGGARDTQYF,TGTGCCAGCAGCTCTAGCGGGGGAGCGAGAGATACGCAGTATTTT
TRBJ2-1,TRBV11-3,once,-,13,CASSPQVYNEQFF,TGTGCCAGCAGCCCCCAGGTATACAATGAGCAGTTCTTC
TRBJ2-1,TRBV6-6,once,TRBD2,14,CASSYYGRGNEQFF,TGTGCCAGCAGTTACTACGGGAGGGGAAATGAGCAGTTCTTC
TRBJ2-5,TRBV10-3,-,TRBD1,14,CAISAGQEQETQYF,TGTGCCATCAGTGCGGGACAGGAACAAGAGACCCAGTACTTC
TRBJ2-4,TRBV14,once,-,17,CASSPWGSAGEVNIQYF,TGTGCCAGCAGCCCTTGGGGCTCTGCAGGGGAAGTAAACATTCAGTACTTC
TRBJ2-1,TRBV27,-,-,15,CASMSLRAGINEQFF,TGTGCCAGCATGTCCCTCAGGGCGGGGATTAATGAGCAGTTCTTC
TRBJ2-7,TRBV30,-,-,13,CATGVAGRYEQYF,TGTGCCACGGGGGTGGCAGGGAGGTACGAGCAGTACTTC
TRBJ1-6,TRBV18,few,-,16,CASSPSSRTQNSPLHF,TGTGCCAGCTCACCCTCCAGCAGGACACAAAATTCACCCCTCCACTTT
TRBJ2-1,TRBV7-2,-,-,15,CASSPGGFGHNEQFF,TGTGCCAGCAGCCCAGGAGGGTTCGGACACAATGAGCAGTTCTTC
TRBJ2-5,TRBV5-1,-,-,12,CASSFQLETQYF,TGCGCCAGCAGCTTTCAGTTGGAGACCCAGTACTTC
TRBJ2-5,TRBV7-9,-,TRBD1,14,CASRLGTGQETQYF,TGTGCCAGCAGACTCGGGACAGGTCAAGAGACCCAGTACTTC
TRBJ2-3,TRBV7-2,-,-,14,CASSSGLAGDTQYF,TGTGCCAGCAGCTCGGGACTTGCGGGAGATACGCAGTATTTT
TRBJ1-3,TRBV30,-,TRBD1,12,CAWHRGRDTIYF,TGTGCCTGGCACAGGGGGCGGGACACCATATATTTT
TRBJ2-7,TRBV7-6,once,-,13,CASSSGVNGEQYF,TGTGCCAGCAGCTCAGGGGTGAATGGTGAGCAGTACTTC
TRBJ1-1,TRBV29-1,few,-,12,CSVGRGGAEAFF,TGCAGCGTTGGGCGTGGGGGCGCTGAAGCTTTCTTT
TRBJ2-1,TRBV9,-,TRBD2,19,CASSVPSGGGFSSYNEQFF,TGTGCCAGCAGCGTCCCTAGCGGGGGGGGATTTAGCTCCTACAATGAGCAGTTCTTC
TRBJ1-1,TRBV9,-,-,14,CASSVVEGWTEAFF,TGTGCCAGCAGCGTAGTGGAGGGATGGACTGAAGCTTTCTTT
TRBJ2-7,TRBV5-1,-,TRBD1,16,CASSPELGTGYHEQYF,TGCGCCAGCAGCCCGGAATTGGGGACAGGGTACCACGAGCAGTACTTC
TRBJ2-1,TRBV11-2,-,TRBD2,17,CASSQLAGTSLKGEQFF,TGTGCCAGCAGCCAGCTCGCCGGGACTAGTCTAAAGGGTGAGCAGTTCTTC
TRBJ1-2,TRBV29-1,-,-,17,CSASGPQRTGGASGYTF,TGCAGCGCCTCAGGGCCCCAACGGACGGGGGGCGCGTCCGGCTACACCTTC
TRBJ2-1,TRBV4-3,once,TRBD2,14,CASSWTSGSNEQFF,TGCGCCAGCAGCTGGACTAGCGGGAGCAATGAGCAGTTCTTC
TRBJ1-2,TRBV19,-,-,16,CASSIGPGRGDYGYTF,TGTGCCAGTAGTATAGGCCCCGGACGGGGGGACTATGGCTACACCTTC
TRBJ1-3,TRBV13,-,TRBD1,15,CASSLAGTVRNTIYF,TGTGCCAGCAGCTTAGCCGGGACAGTACGAAACACCATATATTTT
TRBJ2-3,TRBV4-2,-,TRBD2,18,CASSQGPLAGAGADTQYF,TGTGCCAGCAGCCAAGGACCACTAGCGGGGGCTGGGGCAGATACGCAGTATTTT
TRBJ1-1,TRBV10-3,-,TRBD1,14,CAIRGTGPNTEAFF,TGTGCCATCAGGGGGACAGGGCCGAACACTGAAGCTTTCTTT
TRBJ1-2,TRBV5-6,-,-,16,CASSLIGQTSNYGYTF,TGTGCCAGCAGCTTAATAGGACAGACAAGCAACTATGGCTACACCTTC